Listed below are T cell receptor beta chains from one sample, sequenced in a study of blood T cell repertoires in COVID-19. This table comes from immunoSEQ multiplex PCR, and its TCRdb copy is limited to in-frame clones, with some not included. In the table there are some 110,000 clones, roughly 86% of which are singletons. Sequenced sample: peripheral blood. The receptors derive from a man between 35 and 55 years old with acute or convalescent COVID-19. Each CDR3 is given with its conserved first and last residue. The order of the fields is J gene, clone size, V gene, CDR3 protein. Size tells how often a clone was seen (once, few, many) or the class of an expanded clone, and some rows leave it out.

J: TRBJ1-1; size: NA; V: TRBV19; CDR3: CASSIDRGLLITEAFF
J: TRBJ2-7; size: NA; V: TRBV10-3; CDR3: CAISEEAGSSYEQYF
J: TRBJ1-2; size: NA; V: TRBV3-1/TRBV3-2; CDR3: CASSQYVDRGRNGYTF
J: TRBJ2-1; size: NA; V: TRBV5-1; CDR3: CASSLAGEQFF
J: TRBJ2-2; size: NA; V: TRBV12-5; CDR3: CASGLGTSGRVHTGELFF
J: TRBJ1-5; size: NA; V: TRBV6-2/TRBV6-3; CDR3: CASSQGASNQPQHF
J: TRBJ1-4; size: NA; V: TRBV7-2; CDR3: CASSSQVLATNEKLFF
J: TRBJ1-3; size: NA; V: TRBV30; CDR3: CAWMRTGSANTIYF
J: TRBJ2-5; size: NA; V: TRBV5-1; CDR3: CASSFSGVALETQYF
J: TRBJ2-3; size: once; V: TRBV7-3; CDR3: CASSSDRVSGDTQYF
J: TRBJ1-3; size: NA; V: TRBV15; CDR3: CATSRAAAGNTIYF
J: TRBJ1-2; size: NA; V: TRBV6-4; CDR3: CASRIWPGNYGYTF
J: TRBJ1-6; size: NA; V: TRBV4-1; CDR3: CASSQPSGQALNSPLHF
J: TRBJ2-5; size: NA; V: TRBV9; CDR3: CASSGTSGQETQYF
J: TRBJ1-5; size: NA; V: TRBV5-1; CDR3: CASSLQGPMEPQHF